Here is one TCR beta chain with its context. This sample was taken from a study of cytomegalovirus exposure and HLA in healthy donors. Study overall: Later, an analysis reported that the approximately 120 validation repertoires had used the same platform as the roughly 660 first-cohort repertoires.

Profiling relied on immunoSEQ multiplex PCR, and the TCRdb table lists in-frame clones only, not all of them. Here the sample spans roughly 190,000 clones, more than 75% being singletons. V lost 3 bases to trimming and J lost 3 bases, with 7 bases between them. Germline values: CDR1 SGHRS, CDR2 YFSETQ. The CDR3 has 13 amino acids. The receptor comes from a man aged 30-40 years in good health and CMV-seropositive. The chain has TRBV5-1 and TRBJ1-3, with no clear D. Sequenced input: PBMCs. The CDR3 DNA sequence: TGCGCCAGCAGCTGGGAGAGTGGAAACACCATATATTTT. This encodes CASSWESGNTIYF.